This T cell receptor (beta chain) was profiled in a study of CD8 T cells in Susac syndrome (dated by TCRdb to about 2019). Regarding the study in general: Repertoire sequencing was used to test whether CD8+ T cell activation and differentiation in Susac syndrome was antigen driven. The study compared CD8+ T cell repertoire clonality among 11 to 12 healthy donors, around 14 Susac syndrome patients and roughly 16 multiple sclerosis patients. What the work shows at the level of the full study, not this receptor alone: The number of individuals in the TCR sequencing and HLA analysis was acknowledged as relatively small.

Remarks on this clonotype: Which antigen it targets is not known. No much larger clone exists at a distance of one base, and base qualities are not known.

High-throughput TCR beta sequencing profiled peripheral blood CD8+ and CD4+ T cells from healthy donors, Susac syndrome patients and multiple sclerosis patients. The multiple sclerosis controls were treatment-naive patients whose relapsing-remitting disease, either stable or active, fulfilled the revised McDonald criteria. Bulk CD8+ and CD4+ T cells were purified magnetically by negative isolation, whereas CD8+ TEMRA cells were enriched by FACS. Blood was collected in EDTA tubes and processed within 24 hours, with PBMCs isolated through density gradient centrifugation. PBMCs intended for TCR sequencing were cryopreserved in liquid nitrogen and thawed later in a water bath at 37 degrees C. The sorted or isolated CD4+, CD8+ and CD8+ TEMRA cells had a purity of 90% or higher. V drops 3 bases and J drops 5 bases, leaving 16 bases in between. The CDR3 runs 14 amino acids, cysteine and phenylalanine included. The only DNA kept is the CDR3, 42 bases in frame from the first base. CDR1 SQVTM and CDR2 ANQGSEA were looked up in the germline V gene.

RNA was extracted with the RNeasy kit and about 0.5 to 1 ug was reverse transcribed using random hexamers. TCR beta CDR3 regions were amplified with the immunoSEQ multiplex PCR assay covering 54 Vbeta and 13 Jbeta segments. PCR amplification bias was corrected using a synthetic template baseline for primer optimization and computational correction. In the authors' own workflow: Reads were assigned to V, D and J genes according to IMGT and analyzed in immunoSEQ Analyzer, with only productive sequences retained. Clonality was calculated as one minus the Shannon entropy normalized by log2 of the number of productive unique sequences. For each patient and control, public and private clones were evaluated among the 100 most prevalent clones. Clones were defined as Susac-specific if absent from the healthy and MS cohorts, from roughly 1,100 published viral clones and from other ImmuneACCESS disease sequences. The public reads were quality trimmed at Q25 with fastp and then assembled into clones with MiXCR by TCRdb, keeping productive beta chains. Each CDR3 protein appears once, grouped with its most common genes and DNA. The V and J calls come from TCRdb's annotation, not from the publication. In this sample the table shows about 300,000 distinct CDR3 sequences, about 88% of which occur a single time. Of the sample, about 0.17% falls within the top ten clones.

The V and J segments used are TRBV29-1 and TRBJ2-5, with no reliable assignment of the D segment. Material: CD8+ T cells from PBMCs. The sequence derives from a human donor with multiple sclerosis. The encoded CDR3 is CSVEATSAGETQYF. DNA sequence: TGCAGCGTTGAGGCTACGTCGGCCGGGGAGACCCAGTACTTC.